Here is one T cell receptor (beta chain) with its context. The antigen is not known. The sample originates from a study of response to subunit inactivated influenza vaccine. Study results and caveats: A suggestion made by the authors is that each seasonal influenza vaccination recruits few new T cells.

CDR3 size: 13 residues. CDR1 is SQVTM and CDR2 is ANQGSEA in the germline V gene. With 7 bases clipped from V and 9 bases from J, the junction kept 12 bases outside the gene matches. MiXCR, applied by TCRdb to the RT-PCR reads, yields one record per CDR3 protein. The sample yields about 180,000 distinct CDR3 sequences, about a tenth seen once. The chain couples TRBV29-1 to TRBJ1-1; TRBD1 agrees at 9 bases. This sample comprised non-naive T cells sorted from PBMCs, obtained on the day of vaccination. The clonotype was recovered from a man in his fifties or sixties who received an inactivated influenza vaccine. CDR3 coding DNA: TGCAGCGCCGGGACAGGGAGCAGACCCCAAGCTTTCTTT. Translating gives CSAGTGSRPQAFF.